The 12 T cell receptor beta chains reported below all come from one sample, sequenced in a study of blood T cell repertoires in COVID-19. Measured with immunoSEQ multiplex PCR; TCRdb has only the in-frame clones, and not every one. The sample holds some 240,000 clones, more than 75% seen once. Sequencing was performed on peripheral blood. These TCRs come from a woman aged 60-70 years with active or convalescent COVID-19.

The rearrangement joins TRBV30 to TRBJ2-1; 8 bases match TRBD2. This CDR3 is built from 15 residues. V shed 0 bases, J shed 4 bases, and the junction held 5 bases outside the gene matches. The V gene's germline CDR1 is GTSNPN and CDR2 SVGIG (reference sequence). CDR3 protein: CAWSVGSGMYNEQFF. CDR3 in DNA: TGTGCCTGGAGTGTAGGTAGCGGGATGTACAATGAGCAGTTCTTC.

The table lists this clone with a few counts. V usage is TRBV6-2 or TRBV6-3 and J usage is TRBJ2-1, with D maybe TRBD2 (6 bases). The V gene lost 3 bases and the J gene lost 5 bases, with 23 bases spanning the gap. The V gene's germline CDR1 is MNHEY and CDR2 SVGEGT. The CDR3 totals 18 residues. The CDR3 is CASSYPTSGTGPNNEQFF. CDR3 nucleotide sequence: TGTGCCAGCAGTTATCCAACTTCCGGGACTGGCCCTAACAATGAGCAGTTCTTC.

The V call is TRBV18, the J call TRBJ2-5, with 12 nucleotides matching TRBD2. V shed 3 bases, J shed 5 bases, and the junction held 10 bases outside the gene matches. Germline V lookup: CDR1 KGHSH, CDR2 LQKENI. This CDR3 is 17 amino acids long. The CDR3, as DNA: TGTGCCAGCTCACCCCTAGCGGGGGGGCCAAGTTTGGAGACCCAGTACTTC. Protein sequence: CASSPLAGGPSLETQYF. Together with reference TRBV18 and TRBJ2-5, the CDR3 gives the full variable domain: NAGVMQNPRHLVRRRGQEARLRCSPMKGHSHVYWYRQLPEEGLKFMVYLQKENIIDESGMPKERFSAEFPKEGPSILRIQQVVRGDSAAYFCASSPLAGGPSLETQYFGPGTRLLVL.

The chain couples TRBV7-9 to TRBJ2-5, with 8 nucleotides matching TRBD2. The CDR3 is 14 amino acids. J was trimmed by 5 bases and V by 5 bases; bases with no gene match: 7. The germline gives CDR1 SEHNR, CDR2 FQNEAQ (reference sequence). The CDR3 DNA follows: TGTGCCAGCAGCCACCGGGGGGGCGGGGAGACCCAGTACTTC. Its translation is CASSHRGGGETQYF.

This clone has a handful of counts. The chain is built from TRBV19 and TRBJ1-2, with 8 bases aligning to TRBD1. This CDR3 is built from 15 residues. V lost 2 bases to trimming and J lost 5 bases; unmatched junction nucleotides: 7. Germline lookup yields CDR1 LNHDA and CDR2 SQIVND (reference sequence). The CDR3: CASSISLDRAYGYTF. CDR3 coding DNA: TGTGCCAGTAGTATATCCCTGGACAGGGCGTATGGCTACACCTTC.

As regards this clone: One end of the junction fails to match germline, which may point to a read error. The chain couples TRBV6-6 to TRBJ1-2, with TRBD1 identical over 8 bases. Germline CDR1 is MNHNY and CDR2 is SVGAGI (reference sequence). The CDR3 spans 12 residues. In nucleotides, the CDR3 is TGTGCCAGCAGAAATGGACAGGGAGTGGGGCACTTC. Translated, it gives CASRNGQGVGHF.

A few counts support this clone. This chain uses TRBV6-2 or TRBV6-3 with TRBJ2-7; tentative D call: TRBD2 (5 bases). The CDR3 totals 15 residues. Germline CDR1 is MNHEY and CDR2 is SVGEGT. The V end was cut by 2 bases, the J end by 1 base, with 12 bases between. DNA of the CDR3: TGTGCCAGCAGTTACGCCCGGGGTGAATCCTACGAGCAGTACTTC. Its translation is CASSYARGESYEQYF.

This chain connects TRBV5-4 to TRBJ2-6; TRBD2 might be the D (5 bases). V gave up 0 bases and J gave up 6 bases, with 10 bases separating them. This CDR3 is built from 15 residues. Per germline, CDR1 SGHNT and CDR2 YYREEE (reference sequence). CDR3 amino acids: CASSLAADLANVLTF. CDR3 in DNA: TGTGCCAGCAGCTTGGCAGCGGATTTGGCCAACGTCCTGACTTTC.

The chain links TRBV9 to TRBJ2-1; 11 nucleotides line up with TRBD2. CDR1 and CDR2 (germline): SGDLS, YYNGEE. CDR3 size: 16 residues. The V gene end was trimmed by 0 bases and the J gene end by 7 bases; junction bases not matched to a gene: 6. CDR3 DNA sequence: TGTGCCAGCAGCGTAGCTCGGGCTAGCGGGGGGAATGAGCAGTTCTTC. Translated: CASSVARASGGNEQFF. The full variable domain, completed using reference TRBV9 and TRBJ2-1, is DSGVTQTPKHLITATGQRVTLRCSPRSGDLSVYWYQQSLDQGLQFLIQYYNGEERAKGNILERFSAQQFPDLHSELNLSSLELGDSALYFCASSVARASGGNEQFFGPGTRLTVL.

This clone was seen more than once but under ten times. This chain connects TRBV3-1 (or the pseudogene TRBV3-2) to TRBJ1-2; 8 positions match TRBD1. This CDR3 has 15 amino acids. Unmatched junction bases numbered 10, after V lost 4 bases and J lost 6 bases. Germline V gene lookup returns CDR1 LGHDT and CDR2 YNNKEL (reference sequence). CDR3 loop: CASSPTVDRGHGYTF. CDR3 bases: TGTGCCAGCAGCCCGACCGTAGACAGGGGCCATGGCTACACCTTC.

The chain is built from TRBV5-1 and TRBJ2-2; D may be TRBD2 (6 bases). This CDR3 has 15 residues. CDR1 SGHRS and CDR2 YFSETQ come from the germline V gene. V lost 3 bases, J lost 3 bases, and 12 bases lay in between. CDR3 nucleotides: TGCGCCAGCAGCTGGCGGGGATCCCACACCGGGGAGCTGTTTTTT. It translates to CASSWRGSHTGELFF.

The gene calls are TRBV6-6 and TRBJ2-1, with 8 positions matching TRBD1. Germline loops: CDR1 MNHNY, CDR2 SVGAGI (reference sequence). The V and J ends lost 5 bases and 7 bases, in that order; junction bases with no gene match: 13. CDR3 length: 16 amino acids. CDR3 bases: TGTGCCAGCAGTATAGGACAGGGAGGAATGTATAATGAGCAGTTCTTC. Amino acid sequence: CASSIGQGGMYNEQFF.